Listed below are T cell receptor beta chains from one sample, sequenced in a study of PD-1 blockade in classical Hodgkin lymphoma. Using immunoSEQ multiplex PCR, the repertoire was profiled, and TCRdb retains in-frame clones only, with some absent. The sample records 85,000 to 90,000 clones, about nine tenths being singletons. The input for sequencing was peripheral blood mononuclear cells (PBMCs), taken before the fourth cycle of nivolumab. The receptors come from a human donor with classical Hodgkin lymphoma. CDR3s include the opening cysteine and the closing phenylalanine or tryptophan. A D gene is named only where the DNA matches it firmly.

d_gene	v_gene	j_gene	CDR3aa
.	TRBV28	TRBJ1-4	CAIGEPQGTANEKLFF
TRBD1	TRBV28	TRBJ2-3	CASSSPGQGLGTDTQYF
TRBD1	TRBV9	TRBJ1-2	CASSGTGGGYTF
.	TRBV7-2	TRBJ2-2	CASSTPDPSHTGELFF
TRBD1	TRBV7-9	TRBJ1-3	CASSPGTTGGFSGNTIYF
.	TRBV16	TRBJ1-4	CASSQSRGVGEKLFF
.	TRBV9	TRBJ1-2	CASSVAISPNYGYTF
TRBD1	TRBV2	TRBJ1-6	CASSAWTGANSPLHF
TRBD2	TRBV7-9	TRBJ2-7	CASSPSGLAGGKMGYEQYF
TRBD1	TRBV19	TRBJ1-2	CASRQGQGSNYGYTF
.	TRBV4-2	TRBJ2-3	CASSQDLGPRSDTQYF
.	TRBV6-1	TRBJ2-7	CASSVQGERRNEQYF
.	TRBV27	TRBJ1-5	CASSWAVGSNQPQHF
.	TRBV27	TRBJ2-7	CASSLRRAYEQYF
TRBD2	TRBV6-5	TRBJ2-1	CASSYRGGLYNEQFF
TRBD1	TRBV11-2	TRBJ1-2	CASSPRQGSNYGYTF
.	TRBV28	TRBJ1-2	CASSRRSGVSYGYTF
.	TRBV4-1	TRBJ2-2	CASSQEVIADTGELFF
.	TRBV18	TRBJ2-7	CASSTSRSYEQYF
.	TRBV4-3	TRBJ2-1	CASSRSSGGFTNEQFF
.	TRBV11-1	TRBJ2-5	CASSSFRGKETQYF
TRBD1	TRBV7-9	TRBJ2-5	CASSSQGAGRETQYF
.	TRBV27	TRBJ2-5	CASSLSGETQYF
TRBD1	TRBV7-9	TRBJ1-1	CASRQSDRDREAFF
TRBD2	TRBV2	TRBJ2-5	CASSAPGGGEETQYF
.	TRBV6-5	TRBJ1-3	CASSYSGGSGNTIYF
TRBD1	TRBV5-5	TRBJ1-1	CASSGQETMNTEAFF
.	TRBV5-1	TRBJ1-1	CASSLEVGITEAFF
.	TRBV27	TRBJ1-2	CASTPLGAQGSYGYTF
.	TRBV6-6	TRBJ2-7	CASSPDGNEQYF
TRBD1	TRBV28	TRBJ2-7	CASSVPGQGAYEQYF
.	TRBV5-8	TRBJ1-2	CASSSPGRYYGYTF
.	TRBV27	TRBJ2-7	CASRGGEYEQYF
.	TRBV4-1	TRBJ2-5	CASSPPLGGGRQETQYF
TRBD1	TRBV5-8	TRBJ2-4	CASSFGQGNIQYF
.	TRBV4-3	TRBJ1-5	CASSQDRGNQPQHF
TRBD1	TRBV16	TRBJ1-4	CASSQGTGEWWRLFF
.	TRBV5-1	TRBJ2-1	CASSLGGARSYNEQFF
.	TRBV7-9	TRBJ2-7	CASSFQATSPYEQYF
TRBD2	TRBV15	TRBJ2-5	CATGGGGQETQYF
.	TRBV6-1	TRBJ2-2	CASPWTANTGELFF
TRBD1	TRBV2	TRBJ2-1	CASIRIRDRQRGGQFF
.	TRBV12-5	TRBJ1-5	CASGLVLSGRSNQPQHF
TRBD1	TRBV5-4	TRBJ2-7	CASRGDRVDYEQYF
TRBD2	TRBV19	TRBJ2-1	CASSIGGGPNNEQFF
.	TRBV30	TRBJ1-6	CAWSSAGYSPLHF
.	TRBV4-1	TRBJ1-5	CASSGAGGRGNQPQHF
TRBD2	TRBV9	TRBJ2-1	CASSITSGGANEQFF
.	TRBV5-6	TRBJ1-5	CASSQIDADNQPQHF
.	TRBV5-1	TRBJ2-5	CASSLGDQGQETQYF
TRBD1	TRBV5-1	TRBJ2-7	CASSLALWDSSYEQYF